This record looks at one T cell receptor (beta chain) sequence and its context. Its antigen is unidentified. This entry comes from a study of T cells in localized non-small cell lung cancer. V gave up 0 bases and J gave up 4 bases, with 4 bases separating them. Germline lookup yields CDR1 MNHEY and CDR2 SMNVEV (reference sequence). CDR3 length: 13 amino acids. Study-level results: Heterogeneity stays possible, as sequencing covered only one tumor region.

Profiled with immunoSEQ multiplex PCR; TCRdb holds only in-frame clones, not every one. The repertoire holds about 91,000 clones, with around 90% as singletons. The sequence derives from a man aged 40 to 70 with stage I squamous cell lung carcinoma. This chain joins TRBV27 and TRBJ2-1, with D unresolved. This sample comprised peripheral blood, obtained before any cancer treatment. The CDR3 DNA sequence: TGTGCCAGCAGTTTATCACGGTACAATGAGCAGTTCTTC. Amino acids: CASSLSRYNEQFF.